Described below is a single TCR delta chain sequence and its context. Its specificity is not known. The sample belongs to a study of Vδ1+ human thymocytes. The V end lost 1 base, the J end lost 3 bases, and 21 bases lay between the germline ends. Germline CDR1 and CDR2: TSWWSYY and QGS. The CDR3 extends over 18 amino acids. Sequences come from RNA converted to cDNA by reverse transcription. The CDR3 regions were amplified by multiplex PCR from V-gene primers to a constant-region primer. TCRdb re-called clones from the multiplex PCR reads via CATT. The repertoire holds around 76,000 delta-chain clones, with more than 30% as singletons. Findings and limits, study-wide: Highly polyclonal TRG and TRD repertoires with Gaussian CDR3 length distributions appeared in thymus.

Sequenced material: Vdelta1+ gamma-delta thymocytes from the thymus. Regarding subset: FACS-sorted CD3+ TCRalphabeta- TCRVdelta1+ TCRVdelta2- thymocytes. This TCR was sampled from a boy in the first two years of life who had congenital heart surgery. The chain links TRDV1 to TRDJ1, with D tentatively TRDD2 or TRDD3 (5 bases each). CDR3 region: CALGEPLRAAKGADKLIF. CDR3 DNA sequence: TGTGCTCTTGGGGAACCCCTACGAGCCGCGAAGGGGGCCGATAAACTCATCTTT.